These 32 T cell receptor beta chains originate from one sample sequenced in a study of control samples from healthy donors and cancer patients (dated by TCRdb to the early 2020s). Receptors were amplified or captured by the immunoSEQ multiplex PCR assay. Imported from immuneACCESS, the table was reduced by TCRdb to in-frame sequences with V and J called. These copies leave out some clones; in studies compared against another copy, an unresolved V gene accounts for under half, and the cause of the remainder is not known. Within this sample are about 140,000 clones, with about 90% of them counted one time only. 7.1% of the sample is held by the ten biggest clonotypes. Sequencing used blood. The receptors shown here come from a man in his late teens or twenties in good health.

The chain couples TRBV7-9 to TRBJ1-6; D ambiguous. The CDR3 runs to 14 residues. Germline assignment: CDR1 SEHNR and CDR2 FQNEAQ (reference sequence). V was pared by 2 bases and J by 0 bases, with 2 bases between. The CDR3 sequence: CASSLSSYNSPLHF. The CDR3 nucleotides read TGTGCCAGCAGCTTAAGCTCCTATAATTCACCCCTCCACTTT. The variable domain in full, with the rest retrieved from reference TRBV7-9 and TRBJ1-6, is DTGVSQNPRHKITKRGQNVTFRCDPISEHNRLYWYRQTLGQGPEFLTYFQNEAQLEKSRLLSDRFSAERPKGSFSTLEIQRTEQGDSAMYLCASSLSSYNSPLHFGNGTRLTVT.

The chain is built from TRBV5-4 and TRBJ2-2; D is ambiguous. V lost 2 bases, J lost 4 bases, and 15 bases lay in between. Per germline, CDR1 SGHNT and CDR2 YYREEE (reference sequence). The CDR3 runs 16 residues. CDR3: CASSFGLGKPTGELFF. CDR3 DNA: TGTGCCAGCAGCTTCGGTTTGGGGAAACCCACCGGGGAGCTGTTTTTT.

The chain combines TRBV4-1 with TRBJ2-7, with TRBD2 as a possible D gene (6 bases). V was shortened by 2 bases and J by 4 bases, with 9 bases between the two germline ends. This CDR3 contains 13 residues. The germline V gene has CDR1 MGHRA and CDR2 YSYEKL. CDR3 sequence reads: CASSQLGLYEQYF. CDR3 bases: TGCGCCAGCAGCCAACTCGGACTATACGAGCAGTACTTC.

This chain connects TRBV10-3 to TRBJ2-3; D might be TRBD2 (8 bases). The V and J ends lost 0 bases and 2 bases respectively, with 24 bases between them. The CDR3 extends over 20 amino acids. The germline V gene encodes CDR1 ENHRY and CDR2 SYGVKD. CDR3 region: CAISESGTVSGGGNTDTQYF. The CDR3 coding sequence is TGTGCCATCAGTGAGTCGGGGACAGTGAGCGGGGGCGGAAACACAGATACGCAGTATTTT.

The chain has TRBV11-1 and TRBJ2-7; 10 positions match TRBD1. The CDR3 covers 14 residues. V lost 4 bases, J lost 7 bases, and 7 bases stayed unmatched. Per the germline V gene, CDR1 is SGHAT and CDR2 is FQDESV (reference sequence). This CDR3 reads CASSSGTGVGEQYF. The CDR3 nucleotides read TGTGCCAGCAGCTCCGGGACAGGGGTCGGGGAGCAGTACTTC.

CDR3 residues: CASSQLDRVTGELFF. The CDR3 region has the DNA TGCGCCAGCAGCCAGTTGGACAGGGTCACCGGGGAGCTGTTTTTT. This rearrangement joins TRBV4-1 to TRBJ2-2, with 8 bases matching TRBD1. CDR1 is MGHRA and CDR2 is YSYEKL in the germline V gene. V lost 3 bases to trimming and J lost 4 bases; unmatched junction nucleotides: 4. This CDR3 spans 15 amino acids.

At least ten counts were recorded for this clone. The V gene is TRBV6-5, the J gene TRBJ1-1; D possibly corresponds to TRBD1 (5 bases). The length of the CDR3 is 12 residues. Germline CDR1 reads MNHEY; CDR2 reads SVGAGI. Trimming removed 2 bases from V and 7 bases from J, with 8 bases in between. CDR3 amino acids: CASSYGTVEAFF. DNA of the CDR3: TGTGCCAGCAGTTACGGGACCGTTGAAGCTTTCTTT.

This clone showed up just once. The CDR3 region is CASSQGNEQFF. DNA for the CDR3: TGCGCCAGCAGCCAAGGGAATGAGCAGTTCTTC. This rearrangement joins TRBV4-3 to TRBJ2-1; no reliable D call. The CDR3 is 11 amino acids. Per germline, CDR1 LGHNA and CDR2 YSLEER. V lost 1 base to trimming and J lost 7 bases, with 2 bases between them.

This chain connects TRBV4-1 to TRBJ2-7, with D unresolved. V was cut by 3 bases and J by 2 bases, with 14 bases left in between. CDR1 and CDR2 from the germline V gene are MGHRA and YSYEKL. The CDR3 length is 15 residues. Here the CDR3 reads CASSQLIGLPYEQYF. CDR3 coding DNA: TGCGCCAGCAGCCAGCTAATAGGGCTACCCTACGAGCAGTACTTC.

V usage is TRBV3-1 (or the pseudogene TRBV3-2) and J usage is TRBJ1-3; D is undetermined. Trimming took off 7 bases at V and 1 base at J, with 11 bases between the two ends. This CDR3 comprises 14 residues. CDR1 and CDR2 from the germline V gene are LGHDT and YNNKEL (reference sequence). The CDR3 DNA is TGTGCCAGCACCAGGACTTTTTCTGGAAACACCATATATTTT. Its protein is CASTRTFSGNTIYF.

This rearrangement joins TRBV27 to TRBJ1-6; tentatively, D is TRBD1 (6 bases). Looked up from germline, CDR1 is MNHEY and CDR2 is SMNVEV (reference sequence). The CDR3 runs to 16 residues. Deletions cut 0 bases from V and 10 bases from J, with 16 bases between. In DNA, the CDR3 is TGTGCCAGCAGTTTATCGGTAGGGGGGCTCGGCTCACCCCTCCACTTT. It translates to CASSLSVGGLGSPLHF.

This sequence joins TRBV7-3 and TRBJ2-2, with D tentatively TRBD2 (5 bases). V shed 8 bases and J shed 0 bases, with 10 bases lying between them. The CDR3 extends over 14 amino acids. Germline V gene data show CDR1 as SGHTA and CDR2 as FQGTGA. CDR3 residues: CASSGNANTGELFF. The CDR3 bases are TGTGCCAGCTCCGGGAACGCGAACACCGGGGAGCTGTTTTTT.

About this clone itself: A junction end diverges from the germline sequence, so it may reflect a read error. This chain uses TRBV7-2 with TRBJ1-2, with 9 bases aligning to TRBD1. The CDR3 consists of 16 residues. Germline V gives CDR1 SGHTA, CDR2 FQGNSA. CDR3 bases: TGTGCCAGCAGTTTAGGCGGGACAGGGCAAAACTATGGCTACACCTTC. Translation: CASSLGGTGQNYGYTF.

The J gene is TRBJ1-1, the V gene TRBV7-8; D might be TRBD1 (6 bases). Per germline, CDR1 SGHVS and CDR2 FQNEAQ. The CDR3 runs to 13 residues. V lost 5 bases and J 8 bases, leaving 15 bases between the germline ends. The CDR3 sequence: CASSEGGSLEAFF. The DNA of the CDR3 is TGTGCCAGCAGCGAAGGGGGGAGCCTGGAAGCTTTCTTT. The variable domain in full, completed from reference TRBV7-8 and TRBJ1-1, reads GAGVSQSPRYKVAKRGQDVALRCDPISGHVSLFWYQQALGQGPEFLTYFQNEAQLDKSGLPSDRFFAERPEGSVSTLKIQRTQQEDSAVYLCASSEGGSLEAFFGQGTRLTVV.

The rearrangement links TRBV19 to TRBJ1-5; D is possibly TRBD1 (6 bases). The germline CDR1 and CDR2 sequences are LNHDA and SQIVND (reference sequence). V lost 5 bases and J 2 bases, leaving 10 bases between the germline ends. This CDR3 is 14 amino acids long. The CDR3 here is CASSRSGGNQPQHF. CDR3 coding DNA: TGTGCCAGTAGTCGATCAGGGGGCAATCAGCCCCAGCATTTT.

This chain connects TRBV5-1 to TRBJ2-5; 7 bases agree with TRBD2. The V gene end was trimmed by 3 bases and the J gene end by 2 bases; junction bases not matched to a gene: 13. CDR3 size: 17 residues. Germline values: CDR1 SGHRS, CDR2 YFSETQ. The CDR3 DNA sequence: TGCGCCAGCAGCTCTCACCTGTTGATGGGAGGGCAAGAGACCCAGTACTTC. Amino acids: CASSSHLLMGGQETQYF.

V gene TRBV6-5 combines with J gene TRBJ1-1; D may be TRBD1 (5 bases). The CDR3 spans 11 residues. Germline lookup yields CDR1 MNHEY and CDR2 SVGAGI. Between the trimmed V and J ends, which lost 11 bases and 2 bases, there was a span of 9 bases. CDR3: CADQGNTEAFF. The CDR3 DNA reads as TGTGCCGACCAGGGAAACACTGAAGCTTTCTTT.

The chain couples TRBV7-3 to TRBJ1-1; D unclear. This CDR3 is built from 14 residues. The V end was cut by 2 bases, the J end by 3 bases, with 10 bases between. CDR1 SGHTA and CDR2 FQGTGA come from the germline V gene. The CDR3 reads CASSLQESHTEAFF. The CDR3 DNA follows: TGTGCCAGCAGCTTACAGGAAAGCCACACTGAAGCTTTCTTT.

V gene TRBV3-1 (or the pseudogene TRBV3-2) combines with J gene TRBJ1-2; D gene uncertain. Trimming took 5 bases from V and 5 from J, leaving 15 bases between them. The CDR3 is 14 amino acids. From germline, CDR1 is LGHDT and CDR2 YNNKEL (reference sequence). CDR3: CASSLNGDVYGYTF. Here the CDR3 DNA reads TGTGCCAGCAGCTTGAATGGAGATGTTTATGGCTACACCTTC.

The chain couples TRBV12-3 or TRBV12-4 to TRBJ1-3; D unclear. V lost 7 bases, J lost 4 bases, and 5 bases lay in between. CDR3 length: 11 residues. The CDR3, as DNA: TGTGCCAGCACCCAGGGAAACACCATATATTTT. This encodes CASTQGNTIYF.

This rearrangement joins TRBV5-1 to TRBJ1-2; 8 bases are shared with TRBD1. J lost 8 bases, V lost 3 bases, and 12 bases had no gene match. Per germline, CDR1 SGHRS and CDR2 YFSETQ. This CDR3 contains 15 residues. The DNA of the CDR3 is TGCGCCAGCAGCTCCCCATTGACAGGGGATTACGGCTACACCTTC. Translating gives CASSSPLTGDYGYTF.

The gene calls are TRBV7-3 and TRBJ2-3, with a tentative D call TRBD1 (5 bases). CDR3 length: 12 amino acids. V was cut by 5 bases and J by 3 bases, with 6 bases left in between. Per the germline V gene, CDR1 is SGHTA and CDR2 is FQGTGA. The CDR3 loop reads CASSPGTDTQYF. The CDR3 DNA is TGTGCCAGCAGCCCAGGGACAGATACGCAGTATTTT.

The chain carries TRBV5-1 and TRBJ1-2; weak D call: TRBD1 (6 bases). The CDR3 extends over 14 amino acids. CDR1 is SGHRS and CDR2 is YFSETQ in the germline V gene. V gave up 3 bases and J gave up 5 bases, with 14 bases separating them. CDR3: CASSSDTGRYGYTF. The DNA of the CDR3 is TGCGCCAGCAGCTCTGATACAGGGAGGTATGGCTACACCTTC.

The gene calls are TRBV5-1 and TRBJ1-1; possibly TRBD1 for D (5 bases). The CDR3 covers 14 residues. CDR1 is SGHRS, CDR2 YFSETQ, per germline. The V and J ends lost 0 bases and 3 bases respectively, with 9 bases between them. The CDR3 sequence: CASSLAGGDTEAFF. In nucleotides, the CDR3 is TGCGCCAGCAGCTTGGCTGGGGGGGACACTGAAGCTTTCTTT.

The CDR3 is CASSLGLATQETQYF. The CDR3 DNA reads TGTGCCAGCAGCCTGGGACTAGCGACTCAAGAGACCCAGTACTTC. The chain employs TRBV9 and TRBJ2-5; 10 nucleotides align to TRBD2. Germline V gives CDR1 SGDLS, CDR2 YYNGEE. The CDR3 is made up of 15 amino acids. V was clipped by 4 bases and J by 2 bases; unmatched bases: 5.

The rearrangement joins TRBV5-1 to TRBJ2-7, with TRBD2 matching over 12 bases. V was clipped by 4 bases and J by 3 bases; unmatched bases: 11. Germline assignment: CDR1 SGHRS and CDR2 YFSETQ. The CDR3 is made up of 17 amino acids. For the CDR3, the DNA is TGCGCCAGCAGCCTCAACCCCACTAGCGGGGGGTTCTACGAGCAGTACTTC. Its translation: CASSLNPTSGGFYEQYF.

This chain links TRBV19 with TRBJ2-7; 9 bases are shared with TRBD1. V trimming: 9 bases; J trimming: 0 bases; junction bases outside the gene matches: 9. The CDR3 consists of 15 residues. Per germline, CDR1 LNHDA and CDR2 SQIVND (reference sequence). The DNA for the CDR3 is TGTGCCAGCCATTATGGGACAGGGAACTCCTACGAGCAGTACTTC. This gives the protein CASHYGTGNSYEQYF.

The V call is TRBV19, the J call TRBJ2-1; TRBD1 matches 9 bases. The CDR3 extends over 14 amino acids. The V segment lost 5 bases and the J segment 6 bases; nucleotides outside the gene matches: 5. CDR1 is LNHDA, CDR2 SQIVND, per germline (reference sequence). CDR3 region: CASSPPGQGNEQFF. The CDR3 DNA follows: TGTGCCAGTAGTCCTCCGGGACAGGGCAATGAGCAGTTCTTC. Variable domain in full (rest from reference TRBV19 and TRBJ2-1): DGGITQSPKYLFRKEGQNVTLSCEQNLNHDAMYWYRQDPGQGLRLIYYSQIVNDFQKGDIAEGYSVSREKKESFPLTVTSAQKNPTAFYLCASSPPGQGNEQFFGPGTRLTVL.

This sequence joins TRBV30 and TRBJ1-3; D not certain. This CDR3 is 12 amino acids long. Trimming stripped 3 bases from V and 3 bases from J, with 6 bases between. Germline V gene sequence: CDR1 GTSNPN, CDR2 SVGIG (reference sequence). This CDR3 reads CAWRGIGNTIYF. In nucleotides, the CDR3 is TGTGCCTGGAGAGGGATTGGAAACACCATATATTTT.

DNA for the CDR3: TGTGCCAGCAGCCAAGTCCTGGGGCCCCAGCATTTT. Its translation is CASSQVLGPQHF. V gene TRBV3-1 (or the pseudogene TRBV3-2) combines with J gene TRBJ1-5; D ambiguous. The CDR3 consists of 12 residues. Germline V gene lookup returns CDR1 LGHDT and CDR2 YNNKEL (reference sequence). V lost 1 base to trimming and J lost 9 bases, with 7 bases between them.

CDR3: CASSLRDPGWNTEAFF. CDR3 sequence (DNA): TGTGCCAGTAGTTTGAGGGATCCAGGTTGGAACACTGAAGCTTTCTTT. The J gene is TRBJ1-1, the V gene TRBV19; D gene unclear. Looked up from germline, CDR1 is LNHDA and CDR2 is SQIVND (reference sequence). The CDR3 runs 16 residues. Trimming stripped 5 bases from V and 1 base from J, with 17 bases between.

The rearrangement links TRBV6-2 or TRBV6-3 to TRBJ2-6; 9 bases map to TRBD1. V lost 0 bases to trimming and J lost 0 bases; unmatched junction nucleotides: 3. CDR3 length equals 18 residues. The germline gives CDR1 MNHEY, CDR2 SVGEGT. The CDR3 DNA reads as TGTGCCAGCAGTTACTCCGGGACAGGGATCTCTGGGGCCAACGTCCTGACTTTC. It codes for CASSYSGTGISGANVLTF.